This TCR beta chain was identified in a study of T cell changes during pregnancy in multiple sclerosis. Trimming took 8 bases from V and 2 from J, leaving 10 bases between them. Germline CDR1 and CDR2: LNHDA and SQIVND (reference sequence). This CDR3 contains 14 residues. The table came from immunoSEQ multiplex PCR; TCRdb's copy has only in-frame clones and leaves some out. In the table there are 40,000 to 55,000 clones, 85% to 95% of which are singletons. This rearrangement joins TRBV19 to TRBJ1-6; D is uncertain. The starting material was CD8+ T cells from peripheral blood mononuclear cells, obtained in the second trimester of pregnancy. This sequence originates from a female donor with multiple sclerosis, enrolled in a pregnancy study. This CDR3 is CASRGAAYNSPLHF. The CDR3 coding sequence is TGTGCCAGTCGGGGAGCAGCCTATAATTCACCCCTCCACTTT.